This T cell receptor (beta chain) was sequenced during a study of chemoradiotherapy in HPV16-positive cancers. Using immunoSEQ multiplex PCR, the repertoire was profiled, and TCRdb retains in-frame clones only, with some absent. Seen here are around 25,000 clones, just over 90% observed once, and the top ten hold about a fifth. Losses at the gene ends were 6 bases for V and 6 bases for J; bases not matched to a gene: 8. Germline assignment: CDR1 MDHEN and CDR2 SYDVKM. The CDR3 is made up of 13 amino acids. The receptor was derived from a human donor with HPV-associated anogenital cancer. The V and J genes are TRBV28 and TRBJ2-7; 7 nucleotides align to TRBD1. Sample: blood, taken from a patient who underwent chemoradiotherapy. The CDR3 nucleotides read TGTGCCAGCAGCAACAGGGGCCTTGGCGAGCAGTACTTC. Its protein product is CASSNRGLGEQYF.